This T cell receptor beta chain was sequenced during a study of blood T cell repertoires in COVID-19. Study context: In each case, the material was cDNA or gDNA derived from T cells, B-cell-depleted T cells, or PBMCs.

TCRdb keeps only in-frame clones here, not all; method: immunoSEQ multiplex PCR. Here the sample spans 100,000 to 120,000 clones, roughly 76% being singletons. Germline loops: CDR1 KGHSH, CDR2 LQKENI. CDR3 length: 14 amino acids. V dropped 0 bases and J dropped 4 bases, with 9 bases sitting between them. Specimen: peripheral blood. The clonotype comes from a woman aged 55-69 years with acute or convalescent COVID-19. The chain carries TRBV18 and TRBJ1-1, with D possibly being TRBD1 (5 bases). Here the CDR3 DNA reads TGTGCCAGCTCACCACCCCTGGGGGGCACTGAAGCTTTCTTT. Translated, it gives CASSPPLGGTEAFF.